This note documents a single T cell receptor (beta chain) sequence. Its binding antigen is unknown. No base qualities exist here, and no much larger clone lies one base off it. This specimen comes from a study of cytomegalovirus exposure and HLA in healthy donors (dated by TCRdb to 2016 to 2017). About the full investigation: The roughly 670 repertoires of the first cohort and the roughly 120 validation repertoires were produced on the same platform, according to a later analysis. The study was designed to test whether signatures of past pathogen exposure could be identified by cataloging public T cell receptors. The study combined high-throughput TCR immunosequencing, statistical association of individual TCRs with disease status, and machine learning to predict cytomegalovirus infection status. In addition to the first cohort of approximately 650 subjects, a separate validation cohort of 100 to 150 different subjects was used. Overall study results and their limits: A later analysis had no HLA typing for the validation cohort, so co-occurrence there was scored across all 110 or so repertoires. A total of some 180 TCR beta chains were listed by the study as associated with cytomegalovirus. In vitro tests confirmed that a few of the cytomegalovirus-associated TCR beta chains recognize cytomegalovirus antigens. A later analysis found that TCRs clustered in the first cohort also tended to co-occur in the roughly 120 validation repertoires, with approximately 93% of cluster scores above 0. The authors suggested that the approach could potentially be generalized to other disease states and immunological phenotypes. Most TCR sequences were seen in very few donors, while some public TCRs were found in many individuals. The classifier was reported to diagnose cytomegalovirus status with high specificity and sensitivity in both the original cohort and the validation cohort.

Donors formed part of the validation cohort, which comprised about 130 subjects and was distinct from the first cohort of under 750 subjects. Its CDR3 holds 13 amino acids, cysteine through phenylalanine. Only the CDR3 portion is preserved as DNA: 39 bases, with reading frame beginning at the first base. V gives up 4 bases and J gives up 6 bases, and the segment between their germline ends measures 13 bases. CDR1 and CDR2, per the germline V gene, are SQVTM and ANQGSEA. The library came from the immunoSEQ multiplex PCR assay. Under the source paper's analysis protocol: A statistical classification framework was built for diagnosing cytomegalovirus status from the catalog of TCR beta chain sequences. TCRdb's version of the immuneACCESS table is confined to in-frame rearrangements and falls short of the full clone set. An unresolved V gene accounts for under half of the shortfall where checked; the remainder is of unknown origin. D and trimming were read from the DNA, whereas the V and J calls and clone size are those reported in that table. The sample includes about 350,000 clones, with about nine tenths observed a single time. Roughly 1.2% of the sample belongs to the ten largest clones.

The V and J genes are TRBV29-1 and TRBJ1-5; the D gene is perhaps TRBD1, on 5 matching bases. The specimen sequenced was PBMCs. This clonotype originated in a woman aged 25 to 45 in good health and CMV-seropositive. The CDR3 region reads CSVVPGRGQPQHF. The DNA is as follows: TGCAGCGTTGTTCCAGGGAGAGGTCAGCCCCAGCATTTT.